Listed below are T cell receptor beta chains from one sample, sequenced in a study of blood T cells in healthy people across ages. TCRdb itself ran the 5' RACE reads through MiXCR, one entry per CDR3 protein. The table lists 600,000 to 850,000 distinct CDR3 sequences, 20% to 25% of them singletons, with under 9.5% in the top ten. These data also formed part of another study, on T cells of mothers and their children.

The sample comprised blood. These receptors all stem from a boy under 18 in good health. Each CDR3 is given with its conserved first and last residue. The order of the fields is D gene, V gene, clone size, J gene, CDR3 DNA, CDR3 protein. D genes are given only for firm matches. Not all rows give a size; the values are once, few, many and, for expanded clones, a class.

>.|TRBV4-2|few|TRBJ2-7
TGTGCCAGCAGCCAATATAGCGGAGGGTACGAGCAGTACTTC
CASSQYSGGYEQYF
>TRBD2|TRBV7-2|few|TRBJ2-5
TGTGCCAGCAGCCAGGGACTAGCGGGACCCGAGACCCAGTACTTC
CASSQGLAGPETQYF
>.|TRBV6-2/TRBV6-3|.|TRBJ2-5
TGTGCCAGCAGTTCCCCTCACCGGGAGACCCAGTACTTC
CASSSPHRETQYF
>.|TRBV5-1|.|TRBJ1-1
TGCGCCAGCAGCCCGGGCCTAGCGGACGCTGAAGCTTTCTTT
CASSPGLADAEAFF
>.|TRBV29-1|few|TRBJ2-1
TGCAGCGTATGGGGAGAAGCGGCCCATGAGCAGTTCTTC
CSVWGEAAHEQFF
>TRBD1|TRBV20-1|.|TRBJ2-5
TGCAGTGCGCGCAGGACAGGGTATAGTTTAGAGACCCAGTACTTC
CSARRTGYSLETQYF
>.|TRBV27|many|TRBJ2-7
TGTGCCAGCAGTCCGACAACAGCCTACGAGCAGTACTTC
CASSPTTAYEQYF
>TRBD2|TRBV3-1|few|TRBJ2-7
TGTGCCAGCATACGGGACCTAGCGGGGGGTCCCGGGTACGAGCAGTACTTC
CASIRDLAGGPGYEQYF
>.|TRBV28|few|TRBJ1-6
TGTGCCAGCAGCCCTGGGTCTTCACCCCTCCACTTT
CASSPGSSPLHF
>TRBD1|TRBV24-1|.|TRBJ1-1
TGTGCCACCAGTGAGTCGGGACAGGGCGCTGAAGCTTTCTTT
CATSESGQGAEAFF
>TRBD2|TRBV2|few|TRBJ2-3
TGTGCCAGCAGTACTAGCGGGGGAGGAACAGATACGCAGTATTTT
CASSTSGGGTDTQYF
>TRBD2|TRBV5-6|.|TRBJ2-2
TGTGCCAGCAGCTTACTAGCGAAAAACACCGGGGAGCTGTTTTTT
CASSLLAKNTGELFF
>TRBD2|TRBV29-1|few|TRBJ2-3
TGCAGCGTTGTCTCAATAGCGGGGGCCGACGATACGCAGTATTTT
CSVVSIAGADDTQYF
>.|TRBV7-9|few|TRBJ2-7
TGTGCCAGCAGCTTCGGGAGTACCCCCTACGAGCAGTACTTC
CASSFGSTPYEQYF
>TRBD1|TRBV12-3/TRBV12-4|few|TRBJ1-2
TGTGCCAGCAGTTCGGGACAGGGAAATTGCCTTTTC
CASSSGQGNCLF
>.|TRBV12-3/TRBV12-4|once|TRBJ2-7
TGTGCCAGCAGTTTAGCGGATTTGAACGAGCAGTACTTC
CASSLADLNEQYF
>TRBD1|TRBV19|few|TRBJ2-5
TGTGCCAGTGCAGGGGGCACGCGAGAGACCCAGTACTTC
CASAGGTRETQYF
>.|TRBV15|.|TRBJ1-2
TGTGCCACCAGCAGTCGAGAGACAGCTTATGGCTACACCTTC
CATSSRETAYGYTF
>.|TRBV29-1|.|TRBJ2-7
TGCAGCGTTGAAGATCTTCGAGGGACCGGTTCTCTTGAGCAGTACTTC
CSVEDLRGTGSLEQYF
>.|TRBV20-1|.|TRBJ1-5
TGCAGTGCTCACCCCAGAGACAGAATGGAGTATCAGCCCCAGCATTTT
CSAHPRDRMEYQPQHF
>.|TRBV29-1|few|TRBJ2-3
TGCAGCGTTGGCAGGGACACAGATACGCAGTATTTT
CSVGRDTDTQYF
>.|TRBV5-1|.|TRBJ2-1
TGCGCCAGCAGCTTGGCGGACTGGGTTCTTAACGAGCAGTTCTTC
CASSLADWVLNEQFF
>.|TRBV5-1|.|TRBJ2-7
TGCGCCAGCAGCTTTCGGGGTGCGCACGAGCAGTACTTC
CASSFRGAHEQYF
>.|TRBV9|few|TRBJ2-7
TGTGCCAGCAGCCCCCGGCGGGCTTCCTACGAGCAGTACTTC
CASSPRRASYEQYF
>TRBD1|TRBV7-2|.|TRBJ2-1
TGTGCCAGCAGCTTAGGAAGGGGGCTAAGCAATGAGCAGTTCTTC
CASSLGRGLSNEQFF
>.|TRBV12-3/TRBV12-4|.|TRBJ1-5
TGTGCCCGCAACAGAGGAGAGGGTCCCCAGCATTTT
CARNRGEGPQHF
>.|TRBV20-1|.|TRBJ1-4
TGCAGTGCTAGACTAGGCTTGGGTGAAAAACTGTTTTTT
CSARLGLGEKLFF
>.|TRBV28|few|TRBJ2-3
TGTGCCAGCAGTTTACATCCCAGGGACTCCTACACAGATACGCAGTATTTT
CASSLHPRDSYTDTQYF
>TRBD2|TRBV7-9|few|TRBJ2-3
TGTGCCAGCAGCCACCGGGACTACCGCCCAGATACGCAGTATTTT
CASSHRDYRPDTQYF
>TRBD2|TRBV29-1|.|TRBJ2-1
TGCAGCGCCAAAGCGGGGGGGCCCTTCGAGCAGTTCTTC
CSAKAGGPFEQFF
>TRBD1|TRBV29-1|few|TRBJ2-7
TGCAGCGTTGACCTTACAGGGGGCGCTTACGAGCAGTACTTC
CSVDLTGGAYEQYF
>.|TRBV12-5|.|TRBJ1-4
TGTGCTAGTGGCTGGGACACTGAAAAACTGTTTTTT
CASGWDTEKLFF
>.|TRBV7-8|.|TRBJ2-7
TGTGCCAGCAGCTTAGCGATGTCCTACGAGCAGTACTTC
CASSLAMSYEQYF
>.|TRBV18|few|TRBJ2-7
TGTGCCAGCTCACCCGCCCGTTTGGGGGTATACGAGCAGTACTTC
CASSPARLGVYEQYF
>.|TRBV3-1|few|TRBJ2-3
TGTGCCAGCAGCCAACGTCTAGTGGTATCAGATACGCAGTATTTT
CASSQRLVVSDTQYF
>TRBD1|TRBV10-3|few|TRBJ1-1
TGTGCCATCAGTGGGACCTTCGACAGGGGAGGCCCCGGGGCTGAAGCTTTCTTT
CAISGTFDRGGPGAEAFF
>.|TRBV29-1|few|TRBJ2-5
TGCAGCGTTGAGTTTCCGGGAGAAGCGCAAGAGACCCAGTACTTC
CSVEFPGEAQETQYF
>.|TRBV5-6|.|TRBJ2-7
TGTGCCAGCAGCTTGGCCCTGCCGTCCTACGAGCAGTACTTC
CASSLALPSYEQYF
>TRBD2|TRBV20-1|.|TRBJ2-7
TGCAGTGCTAGGACTAGCGGGAGGGTCTACGAGCAGTACTTC
CSARTSGRVYEQYF
>.|TRBV11-2|.|TRBJ2-7
TGTGCCAGCAGCTCCGGAGATGTAGGCCCTAGCTCCTACGAGCAGTACTTC
CASSSGDVGPSSYEQYF
>TRBD1|TRBV19|.|TRBJ2-3
TGTGCCAGTAGTGCGCGGGACAGGACCACAGATACGCAGTATTTT
CASSARDRTTDTQYF
>.|TRBV19|.|TRBJ1-1
TGTGCCAGTAGTGTACATCTTGAAGCTTTCTTT
CASSVHLEAFF
>TRBD1|TRBV27|.|TRBJ2-2
TGTGCCAGCAGTTCTCACAGGGGAAGGACCGGGGAGCTGTTTTTT
CASSSHRGRTGELFF
>.|TRBV5-1|.|TRBJ2-2
TGCGCCAGCATGGGAGATGGCACCGGGGAGCTGTTTTTT
CASMGDGTGELFF